This T cell receptor beta chain appears in the sequencing data of a study of blood T cells in healthy people across ages. This clonotype was detected a few times. Its antigen remains unidentified. The junction had 9 bases not matched to a gene; V was cut back by 6 bases and J by 4 bases. The CDR3 covers 15 residues. Germline CDR1 is MNHEY and CDR2 is SVGEGT. A second PCR, run for about 7 to 11 cycles, used a sample-barcoded 5' primer plus a J-beta primer mix. TCRdb analysed the 5' RACE reads with MiXCR anew, one entry per CDR3 protein. The sample carries about 1.6 million distinct CDR3 sequences, 30% to 35% recorded once. Study findings and constraints: Unsorted PBMC input precluded a conclusive naive versus antigen-experienced comparison.

The chain joins TRBV6-2 or TRBV6-3 to TRBJ1-2; 9 bases agree with TRBD1. The clonotype originates from a woman under 40 in good health. Sequencing was performed on blood. The CDR3 sequence: CASSQTGDRVYGYTF. CDR3 DNA sequence: TGTGCCAGCAGCCAAACCGGGGACAGGGTCTATGGCTACACCTTC.